These 15 T cell receptor beta chains originate from one sample sequenced in a study of T cell responses to AZD1222 COVID-19 vaccine. Method: immunoSEQ multiplex PCR; TCRdb's copy keeps in-frame clones and lacks some. The table has 100,000 or so clones, more than 70% seen once. This specimen was peripheral blood, taken on day 0 of AZD1222 vaccination. The receptor source for this set is an adult in good health.

This clone is a singleton in its sample. The V and J genes are TRBV18 and TRBJ2-6; D may be TRBD1 (6 bases). Germline CDR1 is KGHSH and CDR2 is LQKENI. CDR3 length equals 16 residues. V shed 5 bases and J shed 0 bases, with 11 bases lying between them. For the CDR3, the DNA is TGTGCCAGCTCATACAGGGAAAGCTCTGGGGCCAACGTCCTGACTTTC. It yields the protein CASSYRESSGANVLTF.

CDR3 residues: CASSFDGSGEKLFF. The CDR3 bases are TGCGCCAGCAGCTTTGATGGTTCAGGTGAAAAACTGTTTTTT. The chain recombines TRBV5-1 with TRBJ1-4; D is unresolved. This CDR3 has 14 residues. From germline, CDR1 is SGHRS and CDR2 YFSETQ. V was cut by 2 bases and J by 7 bases, with 12 bases left in between. The full variable domain, its missing parts supplied by reference TRBV5-1 and TRBJ1-4, is KAGVTQTPRYLIKTRGQQVTLSCSPISGHRSVSWYQQTPGQGLQFLFEYFSETQRNKGNFPGRFSGRQFSNSRSEMNVSTLELGDSALYLCASSFDGSGEKLFFGSGTQLSVL.

The genes are TRBV2 and TRBJ1-5; D unclear. From germline, CDR1 is SNHLY and CDR2 FYNNEI. CDR3 length: 13 amino acids. The V end was cut by 3 bases, the J end by 9 bases, with 12 bases between. Here the CDR3 reads CASSEDGPGPQHF. The DNA of the CDR3 is TGTGCCAGCAGTGAGGACGGTCCCGGGCCCCAGCATTTT.

The chain recombines TRBV7-2 with TRBJ2-3, with 8 positions matching TRBD1. Trimming cost V 1 base and J 2 bases; bases outside gene matches: 2. The CDR3 extends over 15 amino acids. Germline assignment: CDR1 SGHTA and CDR2 FQGNSA. The CDR3 is CASSLGQGATDTQYF. The CDR3 DNA reads as TGTGCCAGCAGCTTAGGGCAGGGGGCCACAGATACGCAGTATTTT.

The V and J genes are TRBV6-1 and TRBJ1-6; tentatively, D is TRBD1 (5 bases). The V gene's germline CDR1 is MNHNS and CDR2 SASEGT. The CDR3 covers 14 residues. The germline V and J ends were trimmed by 3 bases and 7 bases, with 10 bases remaining between them. The DNA for the CDR3 is TGTGCCAGCAGTGACCGGAGGGGAAATTCACCCCTCCACTTT. Protein product: CASSDRRGNSPLHF.

The chain's CDR3 is CASSIRGGTNYGYTF. The DNA of the CDR3 is TGTGCCAGTAGTATTAGGGGCGGCACGAACTATGGCTACACCTTC. The chain links TRBV19 to TRBJ1-2, with D possibly matching TRBD1 (5 bases). Germline CDR1 reads LNHDA; CDR2 reads SQIVND (reference sequence). Trimming cost V 3 bases and J 2 bases, with 13 bases left between them. This CDR3 contains 15 residues.

The sample holds one count of this clone. The chain has TRBV13 and TRBJ2-7, with D tentatively TRBD2 (6 bases). Trimming cost V 5 bases and J 3 bases, with 17 bases left between them. The CDR3 extends over 15 amino acids. The germline CDR1 and CDR2 sequences are PRHDT and FYEKMQ (reference sequence). The DNA of the CDR3 is TGTGCCAGCAGCCCTGAGACGGGGGTCGGCTACGAGCAGTACTTC. The encoded protein is CASSPETGVGYEQYF.

V gene TRBV5-1 combines with J gene TRBJ2-5; D is perhaps TRBD2 (5 bases). Per germline, CDR1 SGHRS and CDR2 YFSETQ. Trimming shortened V by 0 bases and J by 1 base, and 10 bases separated the two germline ends. The CDR3 has 15 residues. CDR3 nucleotides: TGCGCCAGCAGCTTGGGGGGTGGGAGCCAAGAGACCCAGTACTTC. It is translated as CASSLGGGSQETQYF.

The V gene is TRBV3-1 (or the pseudogene TRBV3-2), the J gene TRBJ1-1, with no clear D. Germline V lookup: CDR1 LGHDT, CDR2 YNNKEL (reference sequence). V lost 3 bases and J 4 bases, leaving 6 bases between the germline ends. The CDR3 spans 12 residues. In DNA form, the CDR3 reads TGTGCCAGCAGCCACGGGAGCACTGAAGCTTTCTTT. It codes for CASSHGSTEAFF.

Comment on this clone: This same CDR3 is encoded by further DNA sequences in the sample. This chain connects TRBV4-1 to TRBJ2-1; TRBD2 matches at 8 bases. After removal of 4 bases from V and 7 bases from J, the junction contained 6 bases not matched to a gene. Per germline, CDR1 MGHRA and CDR2 YSYEKL. CDR3 length: 14 amino acids. Written as DNA, the CDR3 is TGCGCCAGCAGCCCCAGCGGGAGTGATAATGAGCAGTTCTTC. Protein: CASSPSGSDNEQFF.

The gene calls are TRBV18 and TRBJ2-7, with unresolved D. From germline, CDR1 is KGHSH and CDR2 LQKENI. The length of the CDR3 is 14 residues. V was shortened by 5 bases and J by 6 bases, with 17 bases between the two germline ends. In DNA form, the CDR3 reads TGTGCCAGCTCAACCACGTACAACCTCCCCGAGCAGTACTTC. Its translation is CASSTTYNLPEQYF.

This clone was picked up one time. The rearrangement joins TRBV20-1 to TRBJ1-2, with 7 bases fitting TRBD1. CDR1 DFQATT and CDR2 SNEGSKA come from the germline V gene (reference sequence). The CDR3 has 11 amino acids. V shed 6 bases and J 8 bases; nucleotides not matched to a gene: 6. DNA for the CDR3: TGCAGTGCAAACACAGGGGTCGGCTACACCTTC. Its protein is CSANTGVGYTF.

This chain uses TRBV2 with TRBJ1-2, with D possibly TRBD1 on 5 matching bases. This CDR3 has 14 amino acids. CDR1 is SNHLY and CDR2 is FYNNEI in the germline V gene. Trimming shortened V by 3 bases and J by 4 bases, and 12 bases separated the two germline ends. Here the CDR3 DNA reads TGTGCCAGCAGTGATTTGGCCGACAGCTATGGCTACACCTTC. Residues: CASSDLADSYGYTF.

The chain recombines TRBV2 with TRBJ2-5; D unresolved. Per germline, CDR1 SNHLY and CDR2 FYNNEI. The length of the CDR3 is 10 residues. V was pared by 5 bases and J by 4 bases, with 2 bases between. In DNA, the CDR3 is TGTGCCAGCAGTTCAGAGACCCAGTACTTC. Protein: CASSSETQYF.

In this sample, this clone turned up once. This chain links TRBV28 with TRBJ1-2; D might be TRBD1 (5 bases). This CDR3 has 12 residues. V was trimmed by 4 bases and J by 5 bases, leaving 8 bases between them. Germline CDR1 MDHEN, CDR2 SYDVKM. The CDR3 reads CASSSRTYGYTF. In nucleotides, the CDR3 is TGTGCCAGCAGTTCGAGGACATATGGCTACACCTTC.